The 12 T cell receptor beta chains below come from one sample, sequenced in a study of shared clonotypes between healthy human individuals. TCRdb's copy holds only in-frame clones and misses some; the assay was immunoSEQ multiplex PCR. The data hold 1.6 million or so clones, with roughly 96% observed a single time. Sequenced material: naive CD4+ T cells sorted from blood. Subset noted: CD45RA+ positively selected. The receptors come from a man aged 25 to 45 in good health.

The CDR3 nucleotides read TGTGCCAGCAGTGTGCGGCAGGGTAATAGCAATCAGCCCCAGCATTTT. The encoded protein is CASSVRQGNSNQPQHF. The gene calls are TRBV6-4 and TRBJ1-5; perhaps TRBD1 as D (5 bases). CDR3 length: 16 residues. Trimming pared 4 bases from V and 0 bases from J, leaving 13 bases between. The V gene's germline CDR1 is MRHNA and CDR2 SNTAGT.

The chain employs TRBV7-8 and TRBJ2-1; a possible D gene is TRBD2 (6 bases). Germline V gene sequence: CDR1 SGHVS, CDR2 FQNEAQ. Trimming pared 2 bases from V and 5 bases from J, leaving 13 bases between. CDR3 size: 15 residues. Here the CDR3 DNA reads TGTGCCAGCAGCTTATGGTCGGGAGCCAACAATGAGCAGTTCTTC. This translates into CASSLWSGANNEQFF.

The V gene is TRBV10-3, the J gene TRBJ2-7; 8 nucleotides line up with TRBD1. This CDR3 spans 13 amino acids. Germline V lookup: CDR1 ENHRY, CDR2 SYGVKD. Trimming removed 6 bases from V and 6 bases from J; junction bases left unmatched: 7. For the CDR3, the DNA is TGTGCCATCAGCGCCGGGACAGGTCGCGAGCAGTACTTC. It is translated as CAISAGTGREQYF.

The CDR3 protein is CASSPSGRGSLYNEQFF. Written as DNA, the CDR3 is TGTGCCAGCTCACCTAGCGGGAGAGGGTCATTATACAATGAGCAGTTCTTC. The rearrangement uses TRBV18 and TRBJ2-1; 9 positions match TRBD2. There are 17 residues in the CDR3. CDR1 KGHSH and CDR2 LQKENI come from the germline V gene. With 3 bases clipped from V and 4 bases from J, the junction kept 10 bases outside the gene matches.

Comment on this clone: Distinct nucleotide sequences in the sample also encode this CDR3. CDR3 amino acids: CASSRTNQETQYF. CDR3 nucleotides: TGTGCCAGCAGCCGGACAAACCAAGAGACCCAGTACTTC. This rearrangement joins TRBV9 to TRBJ2-5, with TRBD1 as a possible D gene (5 bases). Germline lookup yields CDR1 SGDLS and CDR2 YYNGEE. The V gene lost 4 bases and the J gene lost 0 bases, with 7 bases spanning the gap. The CDR3 loop spans 13 amino acids.

The V and J genes are TRBV30 and TRBJ2-1; TRBD1 agrees at 9 bases. V gave up 2 bases and J gave up 9 bases; unmatched junction bases: 11. This CDR3 spans 15 amino acids. Germline V CDR1 and CDR2: GTSNPN, SVGIG (reference sequence). The CDR3 DNA is TGTGCCTGGAGTTTAGGGACAGGGTATCGTGGTGAGCAGTTCTTC. It codes for CAWSLGTGYRGEQFF. Variable domain in full (rest from reference TRBV30 and TRBJ2-1): SQTIHQWPATLVQPVGSPLSLECTVEGTSNPNLYWYRQAAGRGLQLLFYSVGIGQISSEVPQNLSASRPQDRQFILSSKKLLLSDSGFYLCAWSLGTGYRGEQFFGPGTRLTVL.

This clone has only one observation. CDR3 region: CASSIQVPTEAFF. CDR3 nucleotides: TGTGCCAGCAGTATACAGGTGCCGACTGAAGCTTTCTTT. The gene calls are TRBV28 and TRBJ1-1, with TRBD1 as a possible D gene (5 bases). CDR1 MDHEN and CDR2 SYDVKM come from the germline V gene. The CDR3 runs to 13 residues. Trimming removed 5 bases at V and 5 bases at J, with 12 bases between.

The rearrangement links TRBV6-6 to TRBJ2-7; 7 bases map to TRBD1. Germline CDR1 reads MNHNY; CDR2 reads SVGAGI (reference sequence). The CDR3 covers 13 residues. V was clipped by 2 bases and J by 6 bases; unmatched bases: 4. For the CDR3, the DNA is TGTGCCAGCAGTTACGGCCAGGGGGTCGAGCAGTACTTC. Protein sequence: CASSYGQGVEQYF.

This chain joins TRBV5-1 and TRBJ1-4, with a tentative D call TRBD1 (5 bases). The V and J ends lost 4 bases and 6 bases respectively, with 16 bases between them. The CDR3 length is 15 residues. Germline V gene sequence: CDR1 SGHRS, CDR2 YFSETQ. DNA of the CDR3: TGCGCCAGCAGCCTGGAACCAGGGTCGGATGAAAAACTGTTTTTT. Amino acid sequence: CASSLEPGSDEKLFF.

The rearrangement joins TRBV28 to TRBJ1-4; 7 bases fit TRBD1. The CDR3 covers 13 residues. After removal of 8 bases from V and 6 bases from J, the junction contained 6 bases not matched to a gene. The germline gives CDR1 MDHEN, CDR2 SYDVKM. In DNA, the CDR3 is TGTGCCAGCTCGAGGGACAGTCATGAAAAACTGTTTTTT. Translation: CASSRDSHEKLFF.

The rearrangement joins TRBV30 to TRBJ1-5; D is ambiguous. CDR3 size: 15 residues. Germline-derived CDR1 and CDR2 are GTSNPN and SVGIG (reference sequence). Trimming removed 4 bases from V and 3 bases from J, with 16 bases in between. The CDR3, as DNA: TGTGCCTGGAATGCCCCCGCGACAACCAATCAGCCCCAGCATTTT. Amino acids: CAWNAPATTNQPQHF. The variable domain in full, completed from reference TRBV30 and TRBJ1-5, reads SQTIHQWPATLVQPVGSPLSLECTVEGTSNPNLYWYRQAAGRGLQLLFYSVGIGQISSEVPQNLSASRPQDRQFILSSKKLLLSDSGFYLCAWNAPATTNQPQHFGDGTRLSIL.

The chain joins TRBV28 to TRBJ2-2; TRBD1 matches at 9 bases. The germline CDR1 and CDR2 sequences are MDHEN and SYDVKM. J lost 1 base, V lost 4 bases, and 1 base had no gene match. The CDR3 loop spans 15 amino acids. In DNA form, the CDR3 reads TGTGCCAGCAGTTCGGGACAGGGGAACACCGGGGAGCTGTTTTTT. Translated: CASSSGQGNTGELFF.